Listed below are T cell receptor beta chains from one sample, sequenced in a study of T cells after yellow fever vaccination. TCRdb re-called the 5' RACE reads through MiXCR, storing one row per CDR3 protein. The repertoire holds about 170,000 distinct CDR3 sequences, with roughly 11% as singletons. The input for sequencing was CD8+ T cells sorted from PBMCs, taken 15 days after the yellow fever booster vaccination. The origin of the receptors is a man younger than 35 who received the YFV17D yellow fever vaccine. The CDR3 runs from the conserved cysteine through the conserved F or W.

>TRBV4-1|TRBJ2-2
CASSHQLRTSGGPRPNTGELFF
>TRBV6-5|TRBJ2-7
CASSRDRRGEQYF
>TRBV25-1|TRBJ2-2
CASSEFTGGRTGELFF
>TRBV6-5|TRBJ2-7
CASSYGGLYSYEQYF
>TRBV29-1|TRBJ2-1
CSVDGLAGADNEQFF
>TRBV16|TRBJ2-3
CASSQSIGGVTDTQYF
>TRBV7-9|TRBJ1-4
CASSATNEKLFF
>TRBV5-1|TRBJ2-2
CASRQPGQAGYTGELFF
>TRBV4-1|TRBJ2-4
CASSQELSHLNIQYF
>TRBV9|TRBJ2-2
CASSPRTSGGIGITGELFF
>TRBV15|TRBJ2-1
CATSPGPNLGGAKNEQFF
>TRBV12-3/TRBV12-4|TRBJ2-3
CASSAPGTSADTQYF
>TRBV20-1|TRBJ2-7
CSAPRGGRNSYEQYF
>TRBV5-6|TRBJ2-1
CASSLWPGSRGFDNEQFF
>TRBV7-9|TRBJ2-7
CASTFSGQGTYEQYF